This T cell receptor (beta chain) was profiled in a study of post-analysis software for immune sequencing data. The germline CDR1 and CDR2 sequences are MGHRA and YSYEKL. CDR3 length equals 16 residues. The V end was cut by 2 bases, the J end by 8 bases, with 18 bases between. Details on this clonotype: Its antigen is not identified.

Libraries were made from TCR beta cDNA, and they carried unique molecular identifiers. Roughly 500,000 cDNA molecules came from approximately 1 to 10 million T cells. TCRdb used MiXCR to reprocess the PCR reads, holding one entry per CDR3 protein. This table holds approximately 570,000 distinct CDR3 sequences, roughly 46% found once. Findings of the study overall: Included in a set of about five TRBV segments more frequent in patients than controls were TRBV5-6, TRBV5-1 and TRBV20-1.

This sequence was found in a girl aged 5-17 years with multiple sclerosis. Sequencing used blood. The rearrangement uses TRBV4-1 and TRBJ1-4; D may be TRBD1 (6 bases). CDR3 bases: TGCGCCAGCAGCCAACCCACAGGGAGGGGAGGAGAAAAACTGTTTTTT. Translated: CASSQPTGRGGEKLFF.